Shown below are 10 T cell receptor beta chains from a single sample sequenced in a study of blood T cell repertoires in COVID-19. Sequencing used immunoSEQ multiplex PCR; TCRdb keeps in-frame clones, though not all of them. The table records about 130,000 clones, approximately 80% of them present only once. The sequenced sample was peripheral blood. These receptors were obtained from a middle-aged man with active or convalescent COVID-19.

J is TRBJ1-1 and V is TRBV19; weak D call: TRBD1 (6 bases). Per germline, CDR1 LNHDA and CDR2 SQIVND (reference sequence). The CDR3 runs to 12 residues. Deletions cut 6 bases from V and 10 bases from J, with 15 bases between. Here the CDR3 reads CASSLGGAGAFF. CDR3 coding DNA: TGTGCCAGTAGCTTGGGGGGGGCAGGAGCTTTCTTT.

The chain employs TRBV10-3 and TRBJ2-3; 10 nucleotides agree with TRBD2. The V and J ends lost 4 bases and 3 bases, in that order; junction bases with no gene match: 4. The CDR3 covers 15 residues. Looked up from germline, CDR1 is ENHRY and CDR2 is SYGVKD. The CDR3 DNA sequence: TGTGCCATCAGTGCCGGACTAGCGGAAACAGATACGCAGTATTTT. It is translated as CAISAGLAETDTQYF.

The genes are TRBV27 and TRBJ1-1; perhaps TRBD1 as D (6 bases). The CDR3 sequence is 13 residues long. V lost 5 bases, J lost 4 bases, and 11 bases lay in between. In germline, CDR1 is MNHEY, CDR2 SMNVEV (reference sequence). The CDR3 sequence is CASSAQGSTEAFF. The DNA of the CDR3 is TGTGCCAGCAGTGCCCAGGGGAGCACTGAAGCTTTCTTT.

The V call is TRBV6-5, the J call TRBJ1-5, with a possible D match to TRBD1 (6 bases). V lost 5 bases and J 3 bases, leaving 11 bases between the germline ends. Germline V CDR1 and CDR2: MNHEY, SVGAGI. There are 14 residues in the CDR3. The DNA for the CDR3 is TGTGCCAGCAGTCAAACAGGGATCAATCAGCCCCAGCATTTT. This codes for CASSQTGINQPQHF.

V usage is TRBV28 and J usage is TRBJ2-2, with D possibly matching TRBD1 (6 bases). Germline lookup yields CDR1 MDHEN and CDR2 SYDVKM. Deletions cut 3 bases from V and 0 bases from J, with 11 bases between. The CDR3 length is 16 residues. The CDR3 protein is CASSFGGRSNTGELFF. As DNA, the CDR3 is TGTGCCAGCAGTTTTGGGGGCCGTTCGAACACCGGGGAGCTGTTTTTT.

In its sample, this clone was seen a few times. The rearrangement links TRBV4-2 to TRBJ2-1, with 7 bases matching TRBD1. V gave up 0 bases and J gave up 1 base; unmatched junction bases: 9. Germline V lookup: CDR1 LGHNA, CDR2 YNFKEQ. The CDR3 runs to 18 residues. The CDR3 region is CASSQEHPTGYSYNEQFF. CDR3 sequence (DNA): TGTGCCAGCAGCCAAGAACATCCGACAGGGTATTCCTACAATGAGCAGTTCTTC.

The chain joins TRBV30 to TRBJ1-3; D perhaps matches TRBD1 (6 bases). Trimming removed 0 bases at V and 4 bases at J, with 13 bases between. Looked up from germline, CDR1 is GTSNPN and CDR2 is SVGIG (reference sequence). This CDR3 spans 15 amino acids. The CDR3 loop is CAWSVRGAGGNTIYF. In nucleotides, the CDR3 is TGTGCCTGGAGTGTACGGGGGGCGGGAGGAAACACCATATATTTT. Looking up the rest from reference TRBV30 and TRBJ1-3 gives the full variable domain: SQTIHQWPATLVQPVGSPLSLECTVEGTSNPNLYWYRQAAGRGLQLLFYSVGIGQISSEVPQNLSASRPQDRQFILSSKKLLLSDSGFYLCAWSVRGAGGNTIYFGEGSWLTVV.

The chain combines TRBV20-1 with TRBJ2-5; no definite D call. The length of the CDR3 is 11 residues. Looked up from germline, CDR1 is DFQATT and CDR2 is SNEGSKA (reference sequence). Trimming stripped 6 bases from V and 5 bases from J, with 10 bases between. CDR3 sequence: CSAPRSETQYF. DNA of the CDR3: TGCAGTGCCCCAAGGAGTGAGACCCAGTACTTC.

The chain uses TRBV27 and TRBJ2-1; D unclear. Deletions cut 3 bases from V and 0 bases from J, with 3 bases between. Germline CDR1 and CDR2: MNHEY and SMNVEV (reference sequence). This CDR3 contains 13 residues. The CDR3 DNA is TGTGCCAGCAGTTTCCTCTCCTACAATGAGCAGTTCTTC. This gives the protein CASSFLSYNEQFF.

This rearrangement joins TRBV5-6 to TRBJ1-2; D gene unclear. Trimming took off 6 bases at V and 10 bases at J, with 16 bases between the two ends. Germline-derived CDR1 and CDR2 are SGHDT and YYEEEE. This CDR3 has 12 amino acids. CDR3 coding DNA: TGTGCCAGCACCCTCACGGAGGAGATCTACACCTTC. Its translation: CASTLTEEIYTF.